The source of this TCR beta chain is a study of blood T cell repertoires in COVID-19. Study in general: The samples span acute and convalescent COVID-19 from the United States, Italy and Spain. The analysed material was cDNA or gDNA that came from T cells, B-cell-depleted T cells, or PBMCs.

The authors' processing: Quantification of nucleated cells was approximated via reference gene primer amplification. Clones were read by immunoSEQ multiplex PCR, and TCRdb kept only the in-frame ones, dropping some. V, J and clone size reflect that table, while D and trimming were determined from the DNA. The repertoire includes 100,000 to 150,000 clones, approximately 81% of them detected once, and under 15% sits in the top ten. The CDR3 is 12 residues long. The V gene's germline CDR1 is MNHEY and CDR2 SVGAGI. V lost 0 bases to trimming and J lost 7 bases, with 6 bases between them. This receptor was obtained from a woman in her thirties who had recovered from COVID-19. The chain is built from TRBV6-5 and TRBJ1-1, with no clear D. Sequencing was performed on peripheral blood. CDR3 coding DNA: TGTGCCAGCAGTTACTCGCGTAGTGAAGCTTTCTTT. It encodes CASSYSRSEAFF.